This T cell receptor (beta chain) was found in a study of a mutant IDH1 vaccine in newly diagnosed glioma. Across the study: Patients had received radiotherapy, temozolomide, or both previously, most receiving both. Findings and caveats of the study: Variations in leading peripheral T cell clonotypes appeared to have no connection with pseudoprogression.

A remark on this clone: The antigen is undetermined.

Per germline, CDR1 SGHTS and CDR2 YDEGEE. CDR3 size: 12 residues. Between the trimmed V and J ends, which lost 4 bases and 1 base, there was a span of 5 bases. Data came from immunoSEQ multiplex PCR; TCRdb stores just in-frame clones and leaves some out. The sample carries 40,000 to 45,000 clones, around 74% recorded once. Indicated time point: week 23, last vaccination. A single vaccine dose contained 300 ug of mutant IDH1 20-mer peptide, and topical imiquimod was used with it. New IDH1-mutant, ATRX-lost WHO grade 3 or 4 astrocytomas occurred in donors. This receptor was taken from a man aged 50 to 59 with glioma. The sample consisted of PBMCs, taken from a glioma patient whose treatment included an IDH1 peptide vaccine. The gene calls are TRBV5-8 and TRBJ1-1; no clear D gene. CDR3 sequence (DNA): TGTGCCAGCAGCCGACCGAACACTGAAGCTTTCTTT. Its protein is CASSRPNTEAFF.